This T cell receptor beta chain was found in a study of shared T cell receptors in the human thymus. The V gene end was trimmed by 0 bases and the J gene end by 5 bases; junction bases not matched to a gene: 11. CDR1 and CDR2 (germline): LGHNA, YSLEER. The CDR3 covers 17 residues. Measured with immunoSEQ multiplex PCR; TCRdb has only the in-frame clones, and not every one. Among approximately 580,000 clones listed, 75% to 85% were seen once. These same records also appear under a second study, on human thymus T cells. According to that study: Resections from corrective heart surgery provided thymus tissue. As related research reported, thymic repertoires overlapped highly among unrelated individuals.

The sequence was collected from a boy younger than two with a congenital heart defect. Sequencing input: thymocytes. This sequence joins TRBV4-3 and TRBJ2-7; the match to TRBD1 covers 9 bases. The CDR3: CASSQDCWTGTGHEQYF. CDR3 DNA: TGCGCCAGCAGCCAAGATTGTTGGACAGGGACAGGGCACGAGCAGTACTTC.